This passage covers 27 T cell receptor beta chains from one sample sequenced in a study of CD4 T cells in relation to SARS-CoV-2 and coronaviruses. Clones were sequenced by immunoSEQ multiplex PCR, and TCRdb holds only the in-frame ones, with some missing. The sample yields some 40,000 clones, 77% seen once. Their antigens are not known. Material for sequencing was memory CD4+ T cells from PBMCs, cultured in vitro. The receptors originated from an adult with COVID-19.

The rearrangement joins TRBV6-4 to TRBJ1-1; weak D call: TRBD1 (6 bases). The CDR3 totals 15 residues. Germline loops: CDR1 MRHNA, CDR2 SNTAGT. Between the trimmed V and J ends, which lost 4 bases and 8 bases, there was a span of 20 bases. The CDR3 sequence: CASSAETGKAAEAFF. Here the CDR3 DNA reads TGTGCCAGCAGTGCGGAAACAGGGAAAGCCGCAGAAGCTTTCTTT.

This CDR3 reads CASSETSPSFF. The CDR3 DNA sequence: TGTGCCAGCAGTGAGACTAGCCCCTCGTTCTTC. The chain joins TRBV6-1 to TRBJ2-1, with TRBD2 matching over 7 bases. CDR1 MNHNS and CDR2 SASEGT come from the germline V gene. The CDR3 is 11 residues long. V lost 3 bases, J lost 15 bases, and 5 bases stayed unmatched.

This chain joins TRBV30 and TRBJ2-7; D perhaps matches TRBD2 (7 bases). The CDR3 has 13 residues. Trimming took off 4 bases at V and 2 bases at J, with 12 bases between the two ends. Germline V gene lookup returns CDR1 GTSNPN and CDR2 SVGIG (reference sequence). The CDR3 sequence: CAWNIGGPYEQYF. The CDR3 DNA reads as TGTGCCTGGAACATCGGGGGGCCCTACGAGCAGTACTTC.

The rearrangement links TRBV28 to TRBJ1-1; no clear D gene. Between the trimmed V and J ends, which lost 3 bases and 8 bases, there was a span of 7 bases. Germline CDR1 is MDHEN and CDR2 is SYDVKM. The CDR3 is 11 residues long. The CDR3: CASSLRQEAFF. CDR3 sequence (DNA): TGTGCCAGCAGTTTGCGGCAAGAAGCTTTCTTT.

This sequence joins TRBV5-6 and TRBJ1-4; 10 bases map to TRBD1. Germline CDR1 and CDR2: SGHDT and YYEEEE. CDR3 size: 15 residues. The V gene end was trimmed by 4 bases and the J gene end by 6 bases; junction bases not matched to a gene: 6. CDR3 amino acids: CASSLGGTGDEKLFF. Here the CDR3 DNA reads TGTGCCAGCAGCCTGGGTGGGACAGGGGATGAAAAACTGTTTTTT.

This clone was seen just once. The chain joins TRBV6-6 to TRBJ2-1; D possibly uses TRBD1 or TRBD2 (5 bases each). Germline CDR1 reads MNHNY; CDR2 reads SVGAGI (reference sequence). The germline V and J ends were trimmed by 0 bases and 8 bases, with 11 bases remaining between them. The CDR3 runs 14 residues. The CDR3 DNA sequence: TGTGCCAGCAGTTACTCACAGGTGCGGGATGAGCAGTTCTTC. Protein product: CASSYSQVRDEQFF.

The chain is built from TRBV18 and TRBJ2-1, with 7 positions matching TRBD2. V was clipped by 5 bases and J by 16 bases; unmatched bases: 11. CDR3 length: 12 amino acids. Germline values: CDR1 KGHSH, CDR2 LQKENI. Written as DNA, the CDR3 is TGTGCCAGCTCAGGCTTTAGCGGGCTAGCCTTCTTC. This sequence encodes CASSGFSGLAFF.

This rearrangement joins TRBV28 to TRBJ2-2; 8 bases agree with TRBD2. Losses at the gene ends were 2 bases for V and 1 base for J; bases not matched to a gene: 9. CDR1 and CDR2 (germline): MDHEN, SYDVKM. This CDR3 has 18 amino acids. The CDR3 DNA reads as TGTGCCAGCAGTTTAGGGTCGTGGAGCGGGAGGAACACCGGGGAGCTGTTTTTT. This codes for CASSLGSWSGRNTGELFF.

This chain connects TRBV6-1 to TRBJ2-3; D remains ambiguous. CDR1 is MNHNS, CDR2 SASEGT, per germline. With 0 bases removed from V and 4 bases from J, the gap between germline ends came to 17 bases. The CDR3 length is 17 residues. CDR3 loop: CASSEAFGRLPPDTQYF. The CDR3 DNA reads as TGTGCCAGCAGTGAAGCGTTCGGACGTTTGCCCCCAGATACGCAGTATTTT.

This clone was detected a few times. The V call is TRBV2, the J call TRBJ1-2; tentatively, D is TRBD1 (6 bases). CDR1 is SNHLY and CDR2 is FYNNEI in the germline V gene. V lost 4 bases to trimming and J lost 0 bases, with 12 bases between them. There are 15 residues in the CDR3. The CDR3 DNA reads TGTGCCAGCAGTGTTGACAGGTTCTCTAACTATGGCTACACCTTC. It codes for CASSVDRFSNYGYTF.

The DNA of the CDR3 is TGCGCCAGCAGCCAAGTGGTTTCTACAGATACGCAGTATTTT. This sequence encodes CASSQVVSTDTQYF. The chain uses TRBV4-1 and TRBJ2-3; D is ambiguous. V gave up 1 base and J gave up 3 bases, with 8 bases separating them. Germline V gene lookup returns CDR1 MGHRA and CDR2 YSYEKL. The CDR3 is 14 residues long.

This sequence joins TRBV19 and TRBJ2-2; 10 nucleotides align to TRBD2. The junction had 5 bases not matched to a gene; V was cut back by 6 bases and J by 1 base. The CDR3 spans 16 residues. CDR1 and CDR2 (germline): LNHDA, SQIVND (reference sequence). Here the CDR3 reads CASSSRTSGNTGELFF. In nucleotides, the CDR3 is TGTGCCAGTAGCTCCCGGACTAGCGGGAACACCGGGGAGCTGTTTTTT. The whole variable domain, filled in from reference TRBV19 and TRBJ2-2, reads DGGITQSPKYLFRKEGQNVTLSCEQNLNHDAMYWYRQDPGQGLRLIYYSQIVNDFQKGDIAEGYSVSREKKESFPLTVTSAQKNPTAFYLCASSSRTSGNTGELFFGEGSRLTVL.

The CDR3 loop reads CASSLEEGRPYNEQFF. The CDR3, as DNA: TGCGCCAGCAGCTTGGAAGAGGGGCGCCCCTACAATGAGCAGTTCTTC. The chain uses TRBV5-1 and TRBJ2-1; perhaps D is TRBD1 or TRBD2 (5 bases each). V lost 0 bases to trimming and J lost 2 bases, with 12 bases between them. Germline V lookup: CDR1 SGHRS, CDR2 YFSETQ. This CDR3 has 16 amino acids.

This clone was observed a handful of times. The CDR3 reads CASSLVVSDSTYEQYF. The CDR3 DNA follows: TGCGCCAGCAGCTTGGTCGTCTCGGATAGTACCTACGAGCAGTACTTC. J is TRBJ2-7 and V is TRBV5-1; D remains ambiguous. Trimming took 0 bases from V and 2 from J, leaving 15 bases between them. The CDR3 covers 16 residues. CDR1 SGHRS and CDR2 YFSETQ come from the germline V gene.

This clone was found once. The chain is built from TRBV12-3 or TRBV12-4 and TRBJ1-3, with D unclear. The CDR3 has 13 amino acids. V lost 6 bases to trimming and J lost 0 bases, with 6 bases between them. The CDR3 bases are TGTGCCAGCAGGAAGAGCTCTGGAAACACCATATATTTT. It specifies CASRKSSGNTIYF.

The V gene is TRBV7-3, the J gene TRBJ2-7, with 9 nucleotides matching TRBD2. Germline values: CDR1 SGHTA, CDR2 FQGTGA. The ends lost 8 bases at V and 3 bases at J; junction bases unmatched: 8. The CDR3 sequence is 14 residues long. CDR3 sequence reads: CASDWASGNYEQYF. As DNA, the CDR3 is TGTGCCAGCGACTGGGCTAGCGGGAACTACGAGCAGTACTTC.

J is TRBJ1-2 and V is TRBV6-5; a possible D gene is TRBD1 (6 bases). The V end was cut by 1 base, the J end by 7 bases, with 10 bases between. The CDR3 length is 13 residues. Per germline, CDR1 MNHEY and CDR2 SVGAGI. The chain's CDR3 is CASSYFLTGGYTF. CDR3 DNA: TGTGCCAGCAGTTACTTCTTGACAGGTGGCTACACCTTC.

The chain combines TRBV30 with TRBJ1-1; no clear D gene. From germline, CDR1 is GTSNPN and CDR2 SVGIG (reference sequence). The CDR3 consists of 13 residues. Trimming stripped 4 bases from V and 1 base from J, with 10 bases between. The CDR3 sequence is CAWKPYRNTEAFF. DNA of the CDR3: TGTGCCTGGAAACCCTATCGGAACACTGAAGCTTTCTTT.

This chain links TRBV9 with TRBJ1-1; the D is unclear. CDR1 SGDLS and CDR2 YYNGEE come from the germline V gene. This CDR3 contains 16 residues. Trimming left V 0 bases short and J 0 bases short, with 12 bases between. CDR3 sequence reads: CASSVVPNNLNTEAFF. The CDR3 coding sequence is TGTGCCAGCAGCGTAGTTCCGAACAACCTGAACACTGAAGCTTTCTTT.

The CDR3 DNA reads as TGTGCCAGCAGCTTAGCGCCACTAGCGGGGGACGAGCAGTACTTC. It yields the protein CASSLAPLAGDEQYF. The V call is TRBV7-2, the J call TRBJ2-7, with 11 bases aligning to TRBD2. CDR3 length equals 15 residues. Losses at the gene ends were 0 bases for V and 5 bases for J; bases not matched to a gene: 3. Germline CDR1 SGHTA, CDR2 FQGNSA.

The rearrangement joins TRBV21-1 to TRBJ1-6; the table assigns TRBD1, which was not confirmed against the DNA. TRBV21-1 represents a pseudogene. The CDR3 covers 17 residues. The CDR3 DNA is TGTGCCAGCAGCAAAGAGGGCAGGGTATACAGTAATTCACCCCTCCACTTT. It encodes CASSKEGRVYSNSPLHF.

The chain recombines TRBV21-1 with TRBJ2-3; the table names TRBD2, a call not compared with the DNA. TRBV21-1 is a pseudogene locus. The CDR3 loop spans 14 amino acids. The CDR3 DNA is TGTGCCAGCAGGGACTGGAACTCCGCAGATACGCAGTATTTT. As protein: CASRDWNSADTQYF.

The chain couples TRBV28 to TRBJ2-1, with 7 bases aligning to TRBD1. The CDR3 totals 16 residues. V was pared by 5 bases and J by 3 bases, with 10 bases of the junction left unmatched. The V gene's germline CDR1 is MDHEN and CDR2 SYDVKM. CDR3 residues: CASSRSRQGDYNEQFF. In DNA form, the CDR3 reads TGTGCCAGCAGTCGCTCGAGGCAGGGGGACTACAATGAGCAGTTCTTC.

The V gene is TRBV2, the J gene TRBJ2-4, with unresolved D. Germline CDR1 is SNHLY and CDR2 is FYNNEI. The CDR3 consists of 15 residues. The germline V and J ends were trimmed by 7 bases and 2 bases, with 15 bases remaining between them. CDR3 loop: CASIRLPLSKNIQYF. The CDR3, as DNA: TGTGCCAGCATACGTCTCCCCCTGTCCAAAAACATTCAGTACTTC.

The CDR3 DNA follows: TGTGCCAGTATGGGGACCGAAACAAGCACTGAAGCTTTCTTT. Translation gives CASMGTETSTEAFF. The rearrangement uses TRBV19 and TRBJ1-1, with D maybe TRBD1 (5 bases). The ends were cut back, 7 bases at V and 4 bases at J, with 16 bases in the middle. This CDR3 comprises 14 residues. Per germline, CDR1 LNHDA and CDR2 SQIVND (reference sequence). The variable domain in full, completed from reference TRBV19 and TRBJ1-1, reads DGGITQSPKYLFRKEGQNVTLSCEQNLNHDAMYWYRQDPGQGLRLIYYSQIVNDFQKGDIAEGYSVSREKKESFPLTVTSAQKNPTAFYLCASMGTETSTEAFFGQGTRLTVV.

V is TRBV2 and J is TRBJ1-3; D may be TRBD1 (5 bases). Germline CDR1 reads SNHLY; CDR2 reads FYNNEI. Deletions cut 3 bases from V and 7 bases from J, with 13 bases between. The CDR3 sequence is 14 residues long. The CDR3 nucleotides are TGTGCCAGCAGTGAGTGGGACGGGATCAACACCATATATTTT. It translates to CASSEWDGINTIYF.

V gene TRBV4-3 combines with J gene TRBJ2-7; D ambiguous. The V end was cut by 2 bases, the J end by 1 base, with 12 bases between. The CDR3 sequence is 15 residues long. Germline CDR1 LGHNA, CDR2 YSLEER. CDR3 in amino acids: CASSQQNTGSYEQYF. The CDR3, as DNA: TGCGCCAGCAGCCAACAGAACACCGGTTCCTACGAGCAGTACTTC.